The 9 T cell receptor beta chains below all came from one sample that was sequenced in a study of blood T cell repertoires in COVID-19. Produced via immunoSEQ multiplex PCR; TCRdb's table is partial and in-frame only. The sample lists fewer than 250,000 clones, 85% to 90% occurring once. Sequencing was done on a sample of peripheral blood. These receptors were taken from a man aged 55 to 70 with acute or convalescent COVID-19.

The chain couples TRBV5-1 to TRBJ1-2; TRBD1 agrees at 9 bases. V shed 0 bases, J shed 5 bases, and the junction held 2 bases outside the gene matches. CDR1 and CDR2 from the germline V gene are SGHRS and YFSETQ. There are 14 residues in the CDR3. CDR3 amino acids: CASSLAGTGYGYTF. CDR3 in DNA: TGCGCCAGCAGCTTGGCCGGGACAGGGTATGGCTACACCTTC.

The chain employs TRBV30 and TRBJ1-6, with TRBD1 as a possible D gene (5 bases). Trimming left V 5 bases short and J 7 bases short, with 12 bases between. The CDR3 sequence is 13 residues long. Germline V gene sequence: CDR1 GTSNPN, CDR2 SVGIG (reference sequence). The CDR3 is CAWAPGGNSPLHF. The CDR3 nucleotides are TGTGCCTGGGCCCCCGGGGGGAATTCACCCCTCCACTTT.

The CDR3 DNA is TGTGCCACCAGTGACCCGACAGGGACCGGTCAAGAGACCCAGTACTTC. It is translated as CATSDPTGTGQETQYF. The rearrangement joins TRBV24-1 to TRBJ2-5; TRBD1 matches at 7 bases. The CDR3 has 16 residues. CDR1 is KGHDR, CDR2 SFDVKD, per germline. Unmatched junction bases numbered 9, after V lost 4 bases and J lost 2 bases.

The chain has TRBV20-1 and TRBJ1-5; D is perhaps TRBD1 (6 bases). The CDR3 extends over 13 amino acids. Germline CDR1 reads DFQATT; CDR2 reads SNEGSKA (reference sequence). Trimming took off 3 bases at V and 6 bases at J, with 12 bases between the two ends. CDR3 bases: TGCAGTGCTAGTAGGCAGGGGACTCAGCCCCAGCATTTT. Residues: CSASRQGTQPQHF.

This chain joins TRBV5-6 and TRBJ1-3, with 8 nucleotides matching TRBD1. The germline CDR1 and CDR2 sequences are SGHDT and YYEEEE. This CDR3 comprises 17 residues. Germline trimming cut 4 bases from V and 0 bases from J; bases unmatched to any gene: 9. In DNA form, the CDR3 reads TGTGCCAGCAGCCCTAGGACAGGGCGCCCCTCTGGAAACACCATATATTTT. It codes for CASSPRTGRPSGNTIYF.

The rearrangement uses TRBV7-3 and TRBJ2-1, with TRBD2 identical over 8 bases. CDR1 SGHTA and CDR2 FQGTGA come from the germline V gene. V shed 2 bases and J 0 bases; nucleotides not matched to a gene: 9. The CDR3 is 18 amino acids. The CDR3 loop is CASSLSLHAGGSYNEQFF. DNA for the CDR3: TGTGCCAGCAGCTTATCCCTCCACGCGGGGGGCTCCTACAATGAGCAGTTCTTC.

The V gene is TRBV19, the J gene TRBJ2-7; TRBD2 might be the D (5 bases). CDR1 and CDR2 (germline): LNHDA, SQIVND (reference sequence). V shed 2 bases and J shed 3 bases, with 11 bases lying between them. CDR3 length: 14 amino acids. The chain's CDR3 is CASSISGESYEQYF. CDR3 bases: TGTGCCAGTAGTATATCCGGGGAAAGCTACGAGCAGTACTTC.

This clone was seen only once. The CDR3 protein is CASSFQTGGNQPQHF. CDR3 sequence (DNA): TGTGCCAGCAGCTTCCAGACAGGGGGCAATCAGCCCCAGCATTTT. J is TRBJ1-5 and V is TRBV11-2; 8 nucleotides match TRBD1. V lost 3 bases to trimming and J lost 2 bases; unmatched junction nucleotides: 3. Germline V gene data show CDR1 as SGHAT and CDR2 as FQNNGV. The CDR3 consists of 15 residues.

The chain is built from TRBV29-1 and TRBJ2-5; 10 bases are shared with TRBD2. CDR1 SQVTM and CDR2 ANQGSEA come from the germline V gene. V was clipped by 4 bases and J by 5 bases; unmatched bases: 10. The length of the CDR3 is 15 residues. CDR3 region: CSVVPLAGLAETQYF. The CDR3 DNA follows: TGCAGCGTTGTCCCACTAGCGGGGTTGGCGGAGACCCAGTACTTC.